These 18 T cell receptor beta chains share one sample of origin, sequenced in a study of T-cell reconstitution after alpha-beta-depleted transplantation in children. Unique molecular identifiers were used to barcode this TCRbeta library. TCRdb reprocessed the PCR reads via MiXCR and lists one record per CDR3 protein. This sample has approximately 500,000 distinct CDR3 sequences, with 10% to 13% found just once. The material was PBMCs, obtained before TCRalphabeta/CD19-depleted stem cell transplant. These receptors were obtained from a child under 10 years old with inherited bone marrow failure, due to receive a stem cell transplant.

This clonotype showed up many times. DNA for the CDR3: TGTGCCAGCAGTTATTATGGGGGCGCTGCCAAAAACATTCAGTACTTC. Residues: CASSYYGGAAKNIQYF. The chain recombines TRBV6-5 with TRBJ2-4; a possible D gene is TRBD1 (6 bases). The CDR3 length is 16 residues. V lost 3 bases to trimming and J lost 1 base, with 13 bases between them. Germline V gene lookup returns CDR1 MNHEY and CDR2 SVGAGI.

This clonotype appeared a few times. The chain combines TRBV30 with TRBJ2-1; no reliable D call. The germline gives CDR1 GTSNPN, CDR2 SVGIG (reference sequence). The length of the CDR3 is 13 residues. The V end lost 0 bases, the J end lost 3 bases, and 6 bases lay between the germline ends. The CDR3 sequence is CAWSVGYYNEQFF. The CDR3 coding sequence is TGTGCCTGGAGTGTGGGTTACTACAATGAGCAGTTCTTC.

J is TRBJ2-7 and V is TRBV19; 11 nucleotides match TRBD1. V dropped 7 bases and J dropped 2; count of bases not matched to a gene: 4. The CDR3 consists of 14 residues. Germline values: CDR1 LNHDA, CDR2 SQIVND (reference sequence). The CDR3 region has the DNA TGTGCCAGTATCCCGGACAGGGGGCCCTACGAGCAGTACTTC. The encoded protein is CASIPDRGPYEQYF.

The chain combines TRBV28 with TRBJ2-7; weak D call: TRBD1 (6 bases). The CDR3 runs 14 residues. Per the germline V gene, CDR1 is MDHEN and CDR2 is SYDVKM. V lost 5 bases and J lost 2, with 13 bases in between. CDR3 loop: CASSGGQSPYEQYF. The DNA of the CDR3 is TGTGCCAGCAGTGGTGGACAGTCCCCCTACGAGCAGTACTTC.

In its sample, this clonotype was seen many times. The chain recombines TRBV15 with TRBJ1-1, with 7 bases fitting TRBD1. The CDR3 has 14 amino acids. Germline CDR1 reads LNHNV; CDR2 reads YYDKDF (reference sequence). Trimming removed 4 bases from V and 3 bases from J; junction bases left unmatched: 5. The CDR3 DNA is TGTGCCACCAGCAACGACAGGGTGTACACTGAAGCTTTCTTT. Translation: CATSNDRVYTEAFF.

There are many counts of this clonotype. V usage is TRBV7-6 and J usage is TRBJ2-1, with TRBD2 matching over 7 bases. This CDR3 has 13 residues. J gave up 6 bases and V 8 bases, and 7 bases lay outside the gene matches. Germline loops: CDR1 SGHVS, CDR2 FNYEAQ. DNA for the CDR3: TGTGCCAGCTCCCTAGGGGAGGGCAATGAGCAGTTCTTC. It codes for CASSLGEGNEQFF.

This clonotype was counted ten times or more. The CDR3, as DNA: TGCAGTGCTAGGAACAGTGCCTACAATGAGCAGTTCTTC. Encoded protein: CSARNSAYNEQFF. The gene calls are TRBV20-1 and TRBJ2-1, with D unresolved. Trimming removed 3 bases from V and 2 bases from J, with 8 bases in between. Germline assignment: CDR1 DFQATT and CDR2 SNEGSKA (reference sequence). The CDR3 is 13 residues long.

This clonotype was seen repeatedly, ten times or more. This chain uses TRBV30 with TRBJ2-2, with D unresolved. V was trimmed by 2 bases and J by 3 bases, leaving 13 bases between them. Per the germline V gene, CDR1 is GTSNPN and CDR2 is SVGIG (reference sequence). The CDR3 spans 15 residues. The CDR3 DNA reads TGTGCCTGGAGTCTGTGGTCATCCGACACCGGGGAGCTGTTTTTT. Translation: CAWSLWSSDTGELFF. Filled out from reference TRBV30 and TRBJ2-2, the complete variable domain reads SQTIHQWPATLVQPVGSPLSLECTVEGTSNPNLYWYRQAAGRGLQLLFYSVGIGQISSEVPQNLSASRPQDRQFILSSKKLLLSDSGFYLCAWSLWSSDTGELFFGEGSRLTVL.

This clonotype came up many times. The junction differs from germline at one of its ends, possibly a read error. The rearrangement links TRBV7-7 to TRBJ2-5, with D unresolved. Germline V gene sequence: CDR1 SSHAT, CDR2 FNYEAQ (reference sequence). This CDR3 has 12 residues. The CDR3 DNA is TGTGCTAGCAGCTCGGAAGGGGAGACCCAGTACTTC. Amino acid sequence: CASSSEGETQYF.

A few counts support this clonotype. The CDR3 sequence: CASSLTGASAVTGANVLTF. CDR3 coding DNA: TGTGCCAGCAGCTTGACCGGGGCTTCGGCAGTTACTGGGGCCAACGTCCTGACTTTC. The chain combines TRBV11-1 with TRBJ2-6, with D perhaps TRBD1 or TRBD2 (5 bases each). This CDR3 is built from 19 residues. Trimming removed 3 bases at V and 2 bases at J, with 20 bases between. The V gene's germline CDR1 is SGHAT and CDR2 FQDESV (reference sequence).

The table lists this clonotype with many counts. V gene TRBV6-2 or TRBV6-3 combines with J gene TRBJ1-1, with D perhaps TRBD1 (5 bases). Per the germline V gene, CDR1 is MNHEY and CDR2 is SVGEGT. V was trimmed by 7 bases and J by 5 bases, leaving 23 bases between them. The CDR3 spans 16 residues. CDR3 loop: CASTRPAGLMSTEAFF. CDR3 DNA: TGTGCCAGCACCCGTCCCGCGGGACTCATGAGTACTGAAGCTTTCTTT.

In its sample, this clonotype was seen a few times. The CDR3 sequence: CSGGTGVYEQYF. The DNA for the CDR3 is TGCAGCGGAGGGACAGGGGTCTACGAGCAGTACTTC. The gene calls are TRBV29-1 and TRBJ2-7; TRBD1 aligns across 10 bases. With 7 bases clipped from V and 3 bases from J, the junction kept 3 bases outside the gene matches. Germline-derived CDR1 and CDR2 are SQVTM and ANQGSEA. The CDR3 is made up of 12 amino acids.

Concerning this clonotype: Just one base apart from a much larger clone, this may be a read error. The rearrangement uses TRBV15 and TRBJ2-1; D perhaps matches TRBD2 (5 bases). The CDR3 is 18 residues long. The germline gives CDR1 LNHNV, CDR2 YYDKDF (reference sequence). This CDR3 reads CATSRDKKRFSSYNEEFF. The CDR3, as DNA: TGTGCCACCAGCAGAGATAAGAAGCGGTTCAGCTCCTACAATGAGGAGTTCTTC.

CDR3 residues: CASSRTGGQRGYEQYF. The CDR3 coding sequence is TGTGCCAGCAGCCGGACGGGGGGACAAAGGGGCTACGAGCAGTACTTC. The chain has TRBV7-2 and TRBJ2-7, with D possibly TRBD2 on 7 matching bases. Germline assignment: CDR1 SGHTA and CDR2 FQGNSA. The length of the CDR3 is 16 residues. The V end was cut by 5 bases, the J end by 3 bases, with 20 bases between.

This clonotype was picked up many times. The rearrangement uses TRBV15 and TRBJ2-2; D unresolved. The V gene lost 1 base and the J gene lost 4 bases, with 10 bases spanning the gap. The V gene's germline CDR1 is LNHNV and CDR2 YYDKDF (reference sequence). The CDR3 contains 15 residues. CDR3 sequence reads: CATSRAPRITGELFF. CDR3 coding DNA: TGTGCCACCAGCAGAGCCCCCAGGATCACCGGGGAGCTGTTTTTT.

This clonotype occurred many times. The chain has TRBV11-2 and TRBJ2-2; the D is unclear. With 2 bases removed from V and 7 bases from J, the gap between germline ends came to 11 bases. CDR3 length: 14 amino acids. Germline CDR1 and CDR2: SGHAT and FQNNGV. This CDR3 is CASSLQASSGELFF. The CDR3 bases are TGTGCCAGCAGCTTACAGGCTTCGAGCGGGGAGCTGTTTTTT.

The chain employs TRBV29-1 and TRBJ1-4; perhaps TRBD1 as D (5 bases). The CDR3 consists of 14 residues. V lost 2 bases, J lost 2 bases, and 9 bases lay in between. Germline V lookup: CDR1 SQVTM, CDR2 ANQGSEA. The CDR3 sequence: CSVEMGGTNEKLFF. CDR3 coding DNA: TGCAGCGTTGAAATGGGGGGGACTAATGAAAAACTGTTTTTT. The entire variable domain, with the rest obtained from reference TRBV29-1 and TRBJ1-4, is as follows: SAVISQKPSRDICQRGTSLTIQCQVDSQVTMMFWYRQQPGQSLTLIATANQGSEATYESGFVIDKFPISRPNLTFSTLTVSNMSPEDSSIYLCSVEMGGTNEKLFFGSGTQLSVL.

This clonotype was detected only a few times. The genes are TRBV12-3 or TRBV12-4 and TRBJ2-5; 14 bases agree with TRBD2. Trimming removed 3 bases from V and 4 bases from J; junction bases left unmatched: 10. CDR3 length: 18 amino acids. CDR3 DNA sequence: TGTGCCAGCAGTTTGGGGCAGGGGACTAGCGGGAGTTTAGAGACCCAGTACTTC. This codes for CASSLGQGTSGSLETQYF.